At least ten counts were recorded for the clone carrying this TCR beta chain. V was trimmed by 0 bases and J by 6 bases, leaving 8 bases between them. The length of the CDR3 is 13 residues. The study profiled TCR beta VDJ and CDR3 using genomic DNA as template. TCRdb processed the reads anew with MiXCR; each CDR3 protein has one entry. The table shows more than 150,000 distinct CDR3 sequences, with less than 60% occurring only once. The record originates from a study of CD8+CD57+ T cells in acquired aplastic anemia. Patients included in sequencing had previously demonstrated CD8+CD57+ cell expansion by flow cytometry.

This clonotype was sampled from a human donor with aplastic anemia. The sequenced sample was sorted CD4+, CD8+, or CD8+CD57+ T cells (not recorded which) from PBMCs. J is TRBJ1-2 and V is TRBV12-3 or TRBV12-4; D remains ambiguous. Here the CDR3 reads CASSLAGRDGYTF. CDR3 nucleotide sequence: TGTGCCAGCAGTTTAGCAGGGAGGGATGGCTACACCTTC.